This entry describes one TCR beta chain. Which antigen it targets is not known. No base qualities exist here, and no much larger clone lies one base off it. From cysteine to phenylalanine, the CDR3 is 20 amino acids long. Left in the record is the CDR3 DNA by itself, 60 bases read in frame from the first base. V is trimmed back by 3 bases and J by 3 bases, and the junction contains 23 bases that no gene match accounts for. The germline V gene provides CDR1 KGHSH and CDR2 LQKENI. The source of the sample is a study of Graves' ophthalmopathy and Graves' hyperthyroidism (dated by TCRdb to the late 2010s). Background for the entire study: Peripheral blood was collected before any treatment was given, at the time of initial diagnosis. TCR beta repertoire signatures were used to distinguish Graves' ophthalmopathy from Graves' hyperthyroidism and to predict progression to ophthalmopathy. In total, approximately 130 blood samples were TCR-sequenced: some 43 ophthalmopathy, 80 or so hyperthyroidism and 17 hyperthyroidism-to-ophthalmopathy patients. A discovery set of 100 patients (under 45 ophthalmopathy, about 58 stable hyperthyroidism) was enrolled to explore V-J signatures distinguishing ophthalmopathy from hyperthyroidism. An independent validation cohort comprised 18 hyperthyroidism patients and 17 patients who later progressed from hyperthyroidism to ophthalmopathy. In a handful of hyperthyroidism patients, the T-cell repertoire of thyroid tissue was compared with the T-cell repertoire of blood. Once sampling was done, hyperthyroidism patients were given methimazole at a starting dose of 30 mg daily, while ophthalmopathy patients were given high-dose intravenous methylprednisolone. The 95 to 100 discovery patients were randomly split 7:3 into training and test sets.

TCR beta CDR3 regions were amplified from RNA transcripts for repertoire sequencing. The first round was an RT-PCR using HTBI primers with the Qiagen OneStep RT-PCR kit, and this first round was followed by a second-round multiplex PCR, then size selection and purification. Sequencing of the libraries was carried out on an Illumina HiSeq2000 in paired-end mode with 100 bp reads. The authors' pipeline ran thus. SOAPnuke was used for read processing, and reads with adapters, uncalled bases, a mean Phred below 15, or no exact constant-primer or identifier match were discarded. High-quality paired reads were merged with COPE v1.2.5. Each unique nucleotide sequence was treated as a clonotype, and MiTCR v1.1 was used to align the clonotypes to the IMGT TRB V, D and J references. The analysis was limited to V-J combinations with a frequency above 0.0001, which together covered 99% to 99.2% of the repertoires. A TCR clonal expansion and chaos score per V-J combination was defined as the ratio of F50 clonal expansion to chaos observed in the TCRdist matrix. Features were reduced by Welch's t-statistics and random forest to around 13 V-J combinations, which fed a naive Bayes classifier. Thyroid-blood repertoire similarity was quantified with the Morisita-Horn index. TCRdb's own reprocessing of the public reads used fastp at Q25 and MiXCR and kept productive beta chains. Every entry covers one CDR3 protein and lists the most common genes and DNA from its rows. TCRdb's processing, not the authors', yielded these V and J calls. For this sample the table gives some 390,000 distinct CDR3 sequences, of which approximately 16% were detected only once. The ten largest clones represent 1.5% to 2% of the sample.

The ophthalmopathy patients had moderately to severely active disease, with a Clinical Activity Score of 3 or higher, a NOSPECS grade of 4 or higher, and a disease duration of less than 3 months. Anyone with other autoimmune diseases, uncontrolled infections, pregnancy or lactation was excluded from the study. Diagnosis relied on clinical symptoms, serum thyroxine, TRAb, thyroid ultrasound and orbital computed tomography. Ficoll-Paque density gradient centrifugation was used to isolate PBMCs from under 11 ml of fresh peripheral blood. Total RNA was extracted using Trizol reagent, and RNA quality was checked on an Agilent 2100 Bioanalyzer. General study outcomes and caveats: Most expanded thyroid clonotypes with frequency above 0.001 were also detected in blood, suggesting blood repertoires may reflect the thyroid immune response. Sample size was not statistically predetermined, and group allocation was not concealed from the investigators. The 13-signature model separated ophthalmopathy from stable hyperthyroidism with roughly 90% sensitivity and 81.08% specificity in cross-validation, and 80%/75% in the test set. In validation, the model predicted ophthalmopathy progression with about 71% sensitivity and about 73% specificity; around twelve predicted patients were CT-confirmed with GO in a median of about 6.2 months.

The TCR originated in a woman aged 18-29 years with Graves' ophthalmopathy. Donor details come from another sample of the same person, matched by shared clones. The chain links TRBV18 with TRBJ2-7; TRBD2 lines up with 7 middle nucleotides. Sample: peripheral blood. The bases read TGTGCCAGCTCACCCGTTGGGCTTGGCGGGAGTAGCCCCCCCTACTACGAGCAGTACTTC. Translation gives CASSPVGLGGSSPPYYEQYF.